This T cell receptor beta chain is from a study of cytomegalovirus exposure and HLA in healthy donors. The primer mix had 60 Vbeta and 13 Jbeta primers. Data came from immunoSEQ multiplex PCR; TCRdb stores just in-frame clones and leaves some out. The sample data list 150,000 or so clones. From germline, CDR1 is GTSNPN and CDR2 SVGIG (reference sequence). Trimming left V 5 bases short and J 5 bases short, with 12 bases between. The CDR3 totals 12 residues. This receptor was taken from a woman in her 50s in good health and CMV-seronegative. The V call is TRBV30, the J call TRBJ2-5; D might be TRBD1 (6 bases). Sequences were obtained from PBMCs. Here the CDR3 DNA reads TGTGCCTGGGAAGACAGGCGGGAGACCCAGTACTTC. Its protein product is CAWEDRRETQYF.